This T cell receptor (beta chain) emerged from a study of OX40 agonist ivuxolimab in advanced cancers. V lost 4 bases and J 3 bases, leaving 15 bases between the germline ends. This CDR3 has 15 amino acids. Germline V gives CDR1 MNHEY, CDR2 SMNVEV (reference sequence). Study conclusions and caveats: Expanded clones tended on average to be more numerous among CD8+ T cells than CD4+.

Turning to this clone: Its antigen is unknown.

The table came from immunoSEQ multiplex PCR; TCRdb's copy has only in-frame clones and leaves some out. The sample lists roughly 20,000 clones, roughly 78% occurring once. This rearrangement joins TRBV27 to TRBJ2-5; weak D call: TRBD1 (5 bases). This TCR was recovered from an adult with an advanced solid tumor such as melanoma, head and neck, liver or kidney cancer. The specimen comprised CD4+ or CD8+ T cells sorted from blood, sampled in a trial of the OX40 agonist ivuxolimab. CDR3 residues: CASSSRTRSKETQYF. In nucleotides, the CDR3 is TGTGCCAGCAGTTCACGGACAAGGTCGAAAGAGACCCAGTACTTC.